This record concerns one T cell receptor beta chain sequence. The specificity of this receptor is unknown. No base-level quality is on record; no much larger clone is a single base apart. RNA was extracted using the RNeasy kit, and roughly 0.5 to 1 ug of the RNA was reverse transcribed with random hexamers. TCR beta CDR3 regions were amplified with the immunoSEQ multiplex PCR assay covering 54 Vbeta and 13 Jbeta segments. To correct PCR amplification bias, a synthetic template baseline was used for both primer optimization and computational correction. As for the authors' bioinformatics: Reads were annotated to V, D and J genes per IMGT and analyzed with immunoSEQ Analyzer, keeping only productive sequences. Clonality was calculated as one minus the Shannon entropy normalized by log2 of the number of productive unique sequences. For each patient and control, public and private clones were evaluated within the 100 most prevalent clones. Susac-specific clones were defined as absent from healthy and MS cohorts, roughly 1,100 published viral clones and other ImmuneACCESS disease sequences. TCRdb reprocessed the public reads (quality trimming at Q25 with fastp, clone calling with MiXCR) and kept in-frame beta chains. Merged by CDR3 protein, the rows form single entries marked with the most common genes and DNA. The V and J calls, along with clone size, are taken from TCRdb and not from the paper's own processing. Here the sample has approximately 49,000 distinct CDR3 sequences; over 90% occur a single time. The ten largest clones take up approximately 0.8% of the sample.

The germline V gene (reference sequence) specifies GTSNPN as CDR1 and SVGIG as CDR2. Measured from the cysteine to the phenylalanine, the CDR3 is 14 residues long. Only CDR3 DNA is held: 42 bases, read in frame from base 1. V sheds 5 bases and J sheds 0 bases, leaving 11 bases between their ends. These data originate in a study of CD8 T cells in Susac syndrome (dated by TCRdb to about 2019). With respect to the entire study: Among the Susac syndrome patients who were sequenced, clinically active disease was present in six and clinical remission was observed in 8 or 9. The study compared CD8+ T cell repertoire clonality among roughly eleven healthy donors, around 14 Susac syndrome patients and approximately 16 multiple sclerosis patients. At blood withdrawal, Susac syndrome patients were therapy-naive, treated with corticosteroids (with IVIg additionally given to some), or treated with IVIg alone. The study used repertoire sequencing to test whether antigen drove CD8+ T cell activation and differentiation in Susac syndrome.

On the study overall, not on this receptor specifically: Clonal expansion was observed in Susac syndrome CD8+ repertoires, with the highest expansion in CD8+ TEMRA cells and greater expansion in clinically active than in remitting patients. The TCR sequencing and HLA analysis was acknowledged to have included a relatively small number of individuals. Roughly 15 and five Susac-specific public clones were found in the total CD8+ and CD8+ TEMRA repertoires, respectively.

Peripheral blood CD8+ and CD4+ T cells from healthy donors, Susac syndrome patients and multiple sclerosis patients were profiled by high-throughput TCR beta sequencing. Susac syndrome patients met recently defined diagnostic criteria for definite or probable disease. CD8+ TEMRA cells were enriched by FACS, while bulk CD8+ and CD4+ T cells were purified by magnetic negative isolation. Blood was collected in EDTA tubes and processed within 24 hours, with PBMCs isolated through density gradient centrifugation. PBMCs destined for TCR sequencing were cryopreserved in liquid nitrogen and later thawed in a 37 °C water bath. A purity of at least 90% was achieved for sorted or isolated CD4+, CD8+ and CD8+ TEMRA cells.

The sequence links TRBV30 to TRBJ2-1; TRBD2 is a weak D gene call, 6 bases matching. Sequenced sample: CD8+ T cells from PBMCs. This TCR was sampled from a human donor with Susac syndrome. The DNA reads TGTGCCTGGGAGGAGGGTCACTCCTACAATGAGCAGTTCTTC. This translates into CAWEEGHSYNEQFF.